This is a list of T cell receptor beta chains from one sample in a study of blood T cell repertoires in COVID-19. Profiling relied on immunoSEQ multiplex PCR, and the TCRdb table lists in-frame clones only, not all of them. Of 250,000 to 400,000 clones in the sample, approximately 87% are singletons; the top ten hold approximately 2.9%. Sample: peripheral blood. The receptor source for this set is a woman aged 25 to 39 with COVID-19, enrolled during active disease. Each CDR3 is given with its conserved first and last residue. The order of the fields is V gene, clone size, D gene, J gene, CDR3 DNA, CDR3 protein. D genes are given only for firm matches. Where a row states a size, it is once, few, many or the class of an expanded clone; other rows omit it.

TRBV15	.	TRBD1	TRBJ1-1	TGTGCCACCAGCAGACCGACAGGGAGGGCTTTCTTT	CATSRPTGRAFF
TRBV7-9	few	.	TRBJ1-3	TGTGCCACCAACTCTAAAAACCTCTCTGGAAACACCATATATTTT	CATNSKNLSGNTIYF
TRBV6-5	few	.	TRBJ2-7	TGTGCCAGCAGTTACGCTAGCGACACCTACGAGCAGTACTTC	CASSYASDTYEQYF
TRBV19	.	.	TRBJ1-5	TGTGCCAGTAGTAGGGCAGAGTTGAGCAATCAGCCCCAGCATTTT	CASSRAELSNQPQHF
TRBV7-8	.	.	TRBJ2-3	TGTGCCAGCAGCCCAGATCCTGGGGGCGCGACAGATACGCAGTATTTT	CASSPDPGGATDTQYF
TRBV29-1	.	.	TRBJ1-1	TGCAGCGTTGGGCAGGGAGGTACAGACACTGAAGCTTTCTTT	CSVGQGGTDTEAFF
TRBV5-1	few	.	TRBJ2-3	TGCGCCAGCAGCTTGCAGTTATCTAGCACAGATACGCAGTATTTT	CASSLQLSSTDTQYF
TRBV9	.	.	TRBJ2-5	TGTGCCAGCAGCGTATCGGCCAGGGGTCTTCGAGAGACCCAGTACTTC	CASSVSARGLRETQYF
TRBV27	.	TRBD1	TRBJ2-1	TGTGCCAGCAGTTTATTGGACAGGTGGTCAGATGAGCAGTTCTTC	CASSLLDRWSDEQFF
TRBV12-2	.	.	TRBJ2-3	TGTGCAAGTCGCTTAGAATTAGCGGCGGATACGCAGTATTTT	CASRLELAADTQYF
TRBV29-1	.	.	TRBJ2-3	TGCAGCGTTGTCGGACAGAGCACAGATACGCAGTATTTT	CSVVGQSTDTQYF
TRBV2	.	.	TRBJ1-1	TGTGCCAGCAGTGTATCCTTGACAGTTAACACTGAAGCTTTCTTT	CASSVSLTVNTEAFF
TRBV7-3	once	TRBD1	TRBJ1-2	TGTGCCAGCAGCCCGGGACAGGGGGGTAACTATGGCTACACCTTC	CASSPGQGGNYGYTF
TRBV3-1/TRBV3-2	once	.	TRBJ1-3	TGTGCCAGCAGCCCTAGGGGTCGAAACACCATATATTTT	CASSPRGRNTIYF
TRBV2	.	TRBD2	TRBJ2-1	TGTGCCAGCAGTGAAGCTAGCGGGAACAATGAGCAGTTCTTC	CASSEASGNNEQFF
TRBV28	.	TRBD2	TRBJ2-1	TGTGCCAGCAGGCAAACTCTAGGGACTAGCGGACCCCATGGGGGGGGTAACTACAATGAGCAGTTCTTC	CASRQTLGTSGPHGGGNYNEQFF
TRBV10-1	.	TRBD2	TRBJ2-1	TGCGCCAGCAGTTCGGGACTAGCGGGAGTCGATGAGCAGTTCTTC	CASSSGLAGVDEQFF
TRBV19	.	.	TRBJ1-3	TGTGCCAGTAGTCGTCAGGTCCAGGCTGGAAACACCATATATTTT	CASSRQVQAGNTIYF
TRBV6-1	.	.	TRBJ2-7	TGTGCCAGCAGTGAAACCCGGGTTACCTACGAGCAGTACTTC	CASSETRVTYEQYF
TRBV14	.	TRBD2	TRBJ2-7	TGTGCCAGCAGCCTACCGGGGGGGCCGGCCGGAGGGGAGCAGTACTTC	CASSLPGGPAGGEQYF
TRBV27	.	TRBD1	TRBJ1-5	TGTGCCAGCAGTCCAAAGACAGGGTCGAGCAATCAGCCCCAGCATTTT	CASSPKTGSSNQPQHF
TRBV15	.	TRBD2	TRBJ2-1	TGTGCCACCAGTAGCTTAGCGGGATCCTCCCACAATGAGCAGTTCTTC	CATSSLAGSSHNEQFF
TRBV10-3	.	.	TRBJ2-5	TGTGCCATCAGTCCCGGGACACTCCAAGAGACCCAGTACTTC	CAISPGTLQETQYF
TRBV6-5	.	.	TRBJ1-2	TGTGCCAGCATCCGAGTTAACTATGGCTACACCTTC	CASIRVNYGYTF
TRBV29-1	.	TRBD1	TRBJ1-1	TGCAGCGTCGAGCAGGGGGCGCGAGCTTTCTTT	CSVEQGARAFF
TRBV2	.	TRBD2	TRBJ2-1	TGTGCCAGCAGTGTACCCGGAGCGGGAGGCCTCTACAATGAGCAGTTCTTC	CASSVPGAGGLYNEQFF
TRBV2	.	TRBD1	TRBJ1-2	TGTGCCAGCAGTGAACAGGGGGATACTGGCTACACCTTC	CASSEQGDTGYTF
TRBV28	.	TRBD2	TRBJ2-2	TGTGCCAGCAGCCCCCTACTAGCGGGAGTCGGGGAGCTGTTTTTT	CASSPLLAGVGELFF
TRBV10-3	.	.	TRBJ1-1	TGTGCCATCAGTGATTCTAGAGTGAACACTGAAGCTTTCTTT	CAISDSRVNTEAFF
TRBV10-3	.	TRBD1	TRBJ1-1	TGTGCCATCAGTGAGTCCGGGACAGGGAACACTGAAGCTTTCTTT	CAISESGTGNTEAFF
TRBV12-3/TRBV12-4	.	TRBD1	TRBJ1-2	TGTGCCAGCAGCCGGACAGGGGATGGCTACACCTTC	CASSRTGDGYTF
TRBV19	.	TRBD1	TRBJ2-5	TGTGCCAGTGGACTGACAGGGGGCAGGGAGACCCAGTACTTC	CASGLTGGRETQYF
TRBV11-2	once	.	TRBJ1-6	TGTGCCAGCAGCTTAGATCGCGAGACCCACGCGGGTAATTCACCCCTCCACTTT	CASSLDRETHAGNSPLHF
TRBV24-1	.	.	TRBJ2-2	TGTGCCACCAGTGACGATATCGGGGGAGGGGAGCTGTTTTTT	CATSDDIGGGELFF
TRBV7-9	.	TRBD1	TRBJ1-3	TGTGCCAGCACCTCGCGTGAGGACAGGGTCTCTGGAAACACCATATATTTT	CASTSREDRVSGNTIYF
TRBV6-5	.	.	TRBJ1-5	TGTGCCAGCAGCCGCGGCGGGGGTAGCAATCAGCCCCAGCATTTT	CASSRGGGSNQPQHF
TRBV27	.	.	TRBJ2-7	TGTGCCAGCAGTTTAACCCCTACAGGTACCTACGAGCAGTACTTC	CASSLTPTGTYEQYF
TRBV27	few	TRBD1	TRBJ1-5	TGTGCCAGCAGTTTCGGACAGGGCAATCAGCCCCAGCATTTT	CASSFGQGNQPQHF
TRBV29-1	.	.	TRBJ2-7	TGCAGCGTTCTTACCCCATCCCGCACACTAGGTACCTACGAGCAGTACTTC	CSVLTPSRTLGTYEQYF
TRBV20-1	once	TRBD2	TRBJ2-1	TGCAGTTCCCGGGTTAGCGGGGAGCAGTTCTTC	CSSRVSGEQFF
TRBV18	once	.	TRBJ2-7	TGTGCCAGCTCACGGGGGGTAGTGGGCCAGTCCTCCTACGAGCAGTACTTC	CASSRGVVGQSSYEQYF
TRBV28	.	TRBD1	TRBJ1-1	TGTGCCAGCAGTTCCTATTCCGGGACAGGGATAATGAACACTGAAGCTTTCTTT	CASSSYSGTGIMNTEAFF
TRBV5-5	.	.	TRBJ2-5	TGTGCCAGCAGCCGGAGTTTTAAAGAGACCCAGTACTTC	CASSRSFKETQYF
TRBV7-9	.	.	TRBJ1-5	TGTGCCAGCAGCTTAGGAGACCTTCGCAGCGATTATCAGCCCCAGCATTTT	CASSLGDLRSDYQPQHF
TRBV11-2	.	TRBD1	TRBJ2-7	TGTGCCAGCAGCTCCCCAGGGACAGCTACCTACGAGCAGTACTTC	CASSSPGTATYEQYF
TRBV9	once	.	TRBJ2-7	TGTGCCAGCAGCGTAGAATCCGGGAACGAGCAGTACTTC	CASSVESGNEQYF
TRBV3-1/TRBV3-2	.	.	TRBJ2-1	TGTGCCAGCAGCCCCTGGAGGGGTACTAGCCGTGTCAATGAGCAGTTCTTC	CASSPWRGTSRVNEQFF
TRBV7-2	.	.	TRBJ1-1	TGTGCCAGCAGCTTTCCCCTCACTGAAGCTTTCTTT	CASSFPLTEAFF
TRBV14	few	TRBD1	TRBJ1-2	TGTGCCAGCAGCCGACATACCGGGACAGGGGCTAACTATGGCTACACCTTC	CASSRHTGTGANYGYTF
TRBV29-1	.	TRBD2	TRBJ2-5	TGCAGCGTCCGAGGGGACTTTCGGCTAGCGGAGTACCAAGAGACCCAGTACTTC	CSVRGDFRLAEYQETQYF
TRBV29-1	few	.	TRBJ1-5	TGCAGCGTTCAACAGGGCCCGAATCAGCCCCAGCATTTT	CSVQQGPNQPQHF
TRBV24-1	.	TRBD1	TRBJ1-4	TGTGCCACCAGTGATTCAGGGACAGGGCTGAGTGAAAAACTGTTTTTT	CATSDSGTGLSEKLFF